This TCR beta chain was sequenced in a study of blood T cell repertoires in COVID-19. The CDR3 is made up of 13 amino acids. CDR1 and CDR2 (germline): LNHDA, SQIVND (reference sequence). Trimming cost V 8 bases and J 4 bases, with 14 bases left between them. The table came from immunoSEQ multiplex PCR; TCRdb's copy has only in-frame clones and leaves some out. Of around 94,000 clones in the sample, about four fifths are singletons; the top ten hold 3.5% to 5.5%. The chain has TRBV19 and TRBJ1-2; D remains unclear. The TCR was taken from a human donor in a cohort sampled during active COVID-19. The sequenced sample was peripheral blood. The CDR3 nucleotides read TGTGCCAGTGAGCGGGTATTAGGCTATGGCTACACCTTC. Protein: CASERVLGYGYTF.